What follows are 28 T cell receptor beta chains derived from one specimen sequenced in a study of T cells in narcolepsy. The repertoire was sequenced with immunoSEQ multiplex PCR; TCRdb's copy has only in-frame clones and lacks some. The sample shows tens of thousands of clones, about four fifths of them seen only once. The sequenced sample consisted of memory (CD45RA-) CD4+ T cells from blood. Every receptor here comes from a human donor in good health.

The chain employs TRBV7-9 and TRBJ1-2; 8 bases agree with TRBD1. Germline V gene sequence: CDR1 SEHNR, CDR2 FQNEAQ (reference sequence). The CDR3 loop spans 13 amino acids. V shed 5 bases, J shed 5 bases, and the junction held 4 bases outside the gene matches. The CDR3 DNA sequence: TGTGCCAGCAGCCCCACAGGGGGATATGGCTACACCTTC. Amino acid sequence: CASSPTGGYGYTF.

This clone has only a few counts. The V call is TRBV7-3, the J call TRBJ2-1; D is possibly TRBD2 (5 bases). Germline CDR1 is SGHTA and CDR2 is FQGTGA. CDR3 length equals 15 residues. Deletions cut 2 bases from V and 8 bases from J, with 16 bases between. The CDR3 DNA sequence: TGTGCCAGCAGCTTATCGGGCGGGCCCTTCGATGAGCAGTTCTTC. Amino acids: CASSLSGGPFDEQFF.

The chain employs TRBV5-1 and TRBJ1-2; perhaps TRBD1 as D (5 bases). Germline assignment: CDR1 SGHRS and CDR2 YFSETQ. V lost 0 bases and J 0 bases, leaving 6 bases between the germline ends. The CDR3 runs to 14 residues. The CDR3, as DNA: TGCGCCAGCAGCTTGGACAGGACTAACTATGGCTACACCTTC. Translation: CASSLDRTNYGYTF.

J is TRBJ2-2 and V is TRBV19; D gene ambiguous. The V gene's germline CDR1 is LNHDA and CDR2 SQIVND (reference sequence). CDR3 size: 16 residues. Deletions cut 3 bases from V and 1 base from J, with 12 bases between. The CDR3: CASSIGWAGNTGELFF. DNA of the CDR3: TGTGCCAGTAGTATTGGGTGGGCAGGGAACACCGGGGAGCTGTTTTTT.

The V call is TRBV5-8, the J call TRBJ2-7; 8 bases match TRBD1. From germline, CDR1 is SGHTS and CDR2 YDEGEE. There are 18 residues in the CDR3. J lost 0 bases, V lost 1 base, and 12 bases had no gene match. CDR3 sequence: CASSLRQGARPSSYEQYF. The CDR3 nucleotides read TGTGCCAGCAGCTTGCGTCAGGGGGCGCGCCCCAGCTCCTACGAGCAGTACTTC.

The gene calls are TRBV5-8 and TRBJ2-1, with 10 bases fitting TRBD2. Trimming at V came to 7 bases and at J to 0 bases, leaving 16 bases not matched to a gene. Germline-derived CDR1 and CDR2 are SGHTS and YDEGEE. The CDR3 contains 19 residues. In DNA, the CDR3 is TGTGCCAGCCCCCTGGGGTGGAGCGGGGGGGCGGCCTCCTACAATGAGCAGTTCTTC. Translating it yields CASPLGWSGGAASYNEQFF.

The sample holds one count of this clone. The rearrangement uses TRBV6-5 and TRBJ1-5, with no clear D. V was pared by 5 bases and J by 3 bases, with 11 bases between. The CDR3 is made up of 14 amino acids. CDR1 is MNHEY and CDR2 is SVGAGI in the germline V gene. The CDR3 bases are TGTGCCAGCAGTGCTCGGATCGTCAATCAGCCCCAGCATTTT. Translating gives CASSARIVNQPQHF.

The rearrangement uses TRBV6-5 and TRBJ1-1; TRBD1 is a possible D gene (5 bases). The CDR3 loop spans 14 amino acids. V lost 6 bases and J lost 1, with 12 bases in between. Germline assignment: CDR1 MNHEY and CDR2 SVGAGI. The CDR3 coding sequence is TGTGCCAGCAGAAGGGACGGAGGGAACACTGAAGCTTTCTTT. Translating it yields CASRRDGGNTEAFF.

V gene TRBV6-1 combines with J gene TRBJ1-2; 8 bases match TRBD1. V was pared by 7 bases and J by 6 bases, with 7 bases of the junction left unmatched. The germline CDR1 and CDR2 sequences are MNHNS and SASEGT. The CDR3 extends over 13 amino acids. The CDR3 DNA reads TGTGCCAGCACCCGGGACAGGACCAATGGCTACACCTTC. Its protein product is CASTRDRTNGYTF.

The CDR3 bases are TGTGCCAGCAGGGGGAACTATGGCTACACCTTC. This translates into CASRGNYGYTF. The V call is TRBV6-5, the J call TRBJ1-2; D not resolved. Germline CDR1 MNHEY, CDR2 SVGAGI. Trimming shortened V by 6 bases and J by 2 bases, and 4 bases separated the two germline ends. This CDR3 comprises 11 residues.

The chain joins TRBV7-9 to TRBJ2-7; TRBD2 aligns across 13 bases. This CDR3 comprises 15 residues. V lost 6 bases, J lost 3 bases, and 5 bases stayed unmatched. Germline V gene sequence: CDR1 SEHNR, CDR2 FQNEAQ (reference sequence). The CDR3 nucleotides are TGTGCCAGCAGTCCCACTAGCGGGAGGGTCTACGAGCAGTACTTC. This translates into CASSPTSGRVYEQYF.

The CDR3: CASRPPTADTQYF. CDR3 bases: TGTGCCAGCAGACCCCCGACGGCAGATACGCAGTATTTT. The J gene is TRBJ2-3, the V gene TRBV28; D not resolved. Trimming left V 6 bases short and J 4 bases short, with 11 bases between. The CDR3 runs to 13 residues. Germline V gene data show CDR1 as MDHEN and CDR2 as SYDVKM. Full variable domain (remainder filled in from reference TRBV28 and TRBJ2-3): DVKVTQSSRYLVKRTGEKVFLECVQDMDHENMFWYRQDPGLGLRLIYFSYDVKMKEKGDIPEGYSVSREKKERFSLILESASTNQTSMYLCASRPPTADTQYFGPGTRLTVL.

V gene TRBV4-3 combines with J gene TRBJ2-5; TRBD2 might be the D (6 bases). Trimming left V 2 bases short and J 1 base short, with 20 bases between. Germline V gene data show CDR1 as LGHNA and CDR2 as YSLEER. The CDR3 covers 18 residues. The DNA of the CDR3 is TGCGCCAGCAGCCAAAGCAAACCACGGGACTTCTCCCAAGAGACCCAGTACTTC. Translation: CASSQSKPRDFSQETQYF.

The chain links TRBV28 to TRBJ2-3, with 7 bases fitting TRBD2. The CDR3 spans 15 residues. Germline V CDR1 and CDR2: MDHEN, SYDVKM. With V trimmed by 5 bases and J by 4 bases, 9 bases remained unmatched. CDR3 sequence (DNA): TGTGCCAGCAGTCCCACCGGGGCGGGGGCAGATACGCAGTATTTT. Encoded protein: CASSPTGAGADTQYF. Full variable domain (rest looked up from reference TRBV28 and TRBJ2-3): DVKVTQSSRYLVKRTGEKVFLECVQDMDHENMFWYRQDPGLGLRLIYFSYDVKMKEKGDIPEGYSVSREKKERFSLILESASTNQTSMYLCASSPTGAGADTQYFGPGTRLTVL.

A single count supports this clone. The chain combines TRBV5-1 with TRBJ2-5; 11 positions match TRBD2. The J call may be wrong; the DNA end is better matched by TRBJ2-7. The CDR3 sequence is 18 residues long. The germline V gene has CDR1 SGHRS and CDR2 YFSETQ. The CDR3 bases are TGCGCCAGCAGCTTGGGTCCCGGGACTAGCGGAAGTACCTACGAGCAGTACTTC. This sequence encodes CASSLGPGTSGSTYEQYF.

This clone appeared a few times. This sequence joins TRBV6-1 and TRBJ2-7; 11 nucleotides line up with TRBD2. Per germline, CDR1 MNHNS and CDR2 SASEGT. The V and J ends lost 6 bases and 2 bases, in that order; junction bases with no gene match: 3. The CDR3 runs to 14 residues. CDR3 amino acids: CASSLSGGAYEQYF. CDR3 nucleotide sequence: TGTGCCAGCAGCCTTAGCGGGGGGGCCTACGAGCAGTACTTC.

This chain connects TRBV5-1 to TRBJ2-3; 9 nucleotides align to TRBD1. CDR1 and CDR2 from the germline V gene are SGHRS and YFSETQ. The CDR3 length is 16 residues. V gave up 4 bases and J gave up 4 bases; unmatched junction bases: 10. DNA of the CDR3: TGCGCCAGCAGCACCTGGGACAGGGCGTCCCCAGATACGCAGTATTTT. The encoded protein is CASSTWDRASPDTQYF.

In nucleotides, the CDR3 is TGCGCCAGCAGTCCAACGGGGGTACAGACCCAGTACTTC. It is translated as CASSPTGVQTQYF. The rearrangement links TRBV4-3 to TRBJ2-5; the D gene is possibly TRBD2 (6 bases). This CDR3 spans 13 amino acids. Germline V gene data show CDR1 as LGHNA and CDR2 as YSLEER. V gave up 6 bases and J gave up 6 bases, with 14 bases separating them.

The chain employs TRBV13 and TRBJ1-2; a possible D gene is TRBD1 (6 bases). There are 14 residues in the CDR3. Germline CDR1 PRHDT, CDR2 FYEKMQ (reference sequence). V was shortened by 0 bases and J by 8 bases, with 13 bases between the two germline ends. DNA of the CDR3: TGTGCCAGCAGCTTAGGCACGGGGGGCTACGGCTACACCTTC. It encodes CASSLGTGGYGYTF.

The rearrangement uses TRBV7-2 and TRBJ2-7, with D unclear. CDR1 is SGHTA, CDR2 FQGNSA, per germline. Trimming removed 1 base from V and 0 bases from J, with 10 bases in between. The CDR3 has 15 amino acids. DNA for the CDR3: TGTGCCAGCAGCTTAGTAGTGGGCGGCTCCTACGAGCAGTACTTC. The encoded protein is CASSLVVGGSYEQYF. Using reference TRBV7-2 and TRBJ2-7 for the parts outside the CDR3, the full variable domain is GAGVSQSPSNKVTEKGKDVELRCDPISGHTALYWYRQSLGQGLEFLIYFQGNSAPDKSGLPSDRFSAERTGGSVSTLTIQRTQQEDSAVYLCASSLVVGGSYEQYFGPGTRLTVT.

V gene TRBV18 combines with J gene TRBJ1-4; no firm D call. Germline V gene sequence: CDR1 KGHSH, CDR2 LQKENI. The CDR3 loop spans 16 amino acids. V was cut by 2 bases and J by 8 bases, with 18 bases left in between. The CDR3 is CASSPMSRGGPEKLFF. CDR3 bases: TGTGCCAGCTCACCAATGAGTCGCGGCGGGCCCGAAAAACTGTTTTTT.

V is TRBV5-6 and J is TRBJ1-4; a weak D match, TRBD1 (5 bases). The CDR3 has 15 residues. Germline values: CDR1 SGHDT, CDR2 YYEEEE. Between the trimmed V and J ends, which lost 1 base and 4 bases, there was a span of 11 bases. The CDR3: CASSLRDGDNEKLFF. The CDR3 bases are TGTGCCAGCAGCTTGCGGGACGGAGATAATGAAAAACTGTTTTTT.

This clone was detected only once. This chain uses TRBV5-1 with TRBJ1-1; D ambiguous. The CDR3 runs 14 residues. Trimming removed 0 bases at V and 1 base at J, with 7 bases between. Germline V gives CDR1 SGHRS, CDR2 YFSETQ. CDR3 nucleotides: TGCGCCAGCAGCTTGGAACGGTCGAACACTGAAGCTTTCTTT. As protein: CASSLERSNTEAFF.

The chain carries TRBV9 and TRBJ2-7, with 10 bases lining up with TRBD1. The ends lost 4 bases at V and 2 bases at J; junction bases unmatched: 6. The CDR3 is 15 residues long. Germline CDR1 SGDLS, CDR2 YYNGEE. CDR3 bases: TGTGCCAGCAGCATTGGGGACAGGGGACCCTACGAGCAGTACTTC. As protein: CASSIGDRGPYEQYF.

J is TRBJ1-2 and V is TRBV14; no definite D call. The CDR3 runs to 15 residues. Germline loops: CDR1 SGHDN, CDR2 FVKESK. V was pared by 0 bases and J by 4 bases, with 12 bases between. The CDR3 loop reads CASSQDTSIRYGYTF. CDR3 nucleotides: TGTGCCAGCAGCCAAGATACCTCAATCCGCTATGGCTACACCTTC.

The J gene is TRBJ2-7, the V gene TRBV5-5, with 7 bases identical to TRBD2. Germline V gene data show CDR1 as SGHKS and CDR2 as YYEKEE (reference sequence). J lost 2 bases, V lost 5 bases, and 10 bases had no gene match. This CDR3 is built from 15 residues. DNA of the CDR3: TGTGCCAGCAGTGTCGCGGGAGCCTCAACCTACGAGCAGTACTTC. Protein: CASSVAGASTYEQYF.

This clone was picked up one time. This chain joins TRBV28 and TRBJ2-5; a weak D match, TRBD2 (5 bases). TRBJ2-7 explains the end of the DNA better; the J call may be wrong. The CDR3 is 13 residues long. Germline-derived CDR1 and CDR2 are MDHEN and SYDVKM. The CDR3 sequence is CASRLGGSYEQYF. CDR3 coding DNA: TGTGCCAGCCGACTTGGAGGCTCCTACGAGCAGTACTTC.

This rearrangement joins TRBV6-5 to TRBJ1-1, with no clear D. With 6 bases removed from V and 1 base from J, the gap between germline ends came to 3 bases. The length of the CDR3 is 11 residues. CDR1 MNHEY and CDR2 SVGAGI come from the germline V gene. CDR3 in DNA: TGTGCCAGCAGGTCGAACACTGAAGCTTTCTTT. Protein sequence: CASRSNTEAFF.